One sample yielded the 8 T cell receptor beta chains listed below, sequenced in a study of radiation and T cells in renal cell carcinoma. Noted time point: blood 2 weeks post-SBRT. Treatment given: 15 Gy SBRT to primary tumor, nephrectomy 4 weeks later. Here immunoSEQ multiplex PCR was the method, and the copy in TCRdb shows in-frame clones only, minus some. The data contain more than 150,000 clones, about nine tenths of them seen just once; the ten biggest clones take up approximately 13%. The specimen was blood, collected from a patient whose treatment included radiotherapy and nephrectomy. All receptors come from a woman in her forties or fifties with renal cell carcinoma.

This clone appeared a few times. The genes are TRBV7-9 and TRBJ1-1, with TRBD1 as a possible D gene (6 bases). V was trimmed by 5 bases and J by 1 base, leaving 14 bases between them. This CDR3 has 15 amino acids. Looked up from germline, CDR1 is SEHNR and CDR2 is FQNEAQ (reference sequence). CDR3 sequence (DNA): TGTGCCAGCAGCGGCAGGGGACTGGGGAACACTGAAGCTTTCTTT. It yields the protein CASSGRGLGNTEAFF.

CDR3: CASSLEGGARYEQYF. The CDR3 nucleotides read TGTGCCAGCAGCTTAGAAGGGGGGGCGAGGTACGAGCAGTACTTC. The J gene is TRBJ2-7, the V gene TRBV7-9; D is possibly TRBD2 (7 bases). CDR3 length: 15 amino acids. The germline V gene has CDR1 SEHNR and CDR2 FQNEAQ (reference sequence). Trimming took 1 base from V and 4 from J, leaving 14 bases between them.

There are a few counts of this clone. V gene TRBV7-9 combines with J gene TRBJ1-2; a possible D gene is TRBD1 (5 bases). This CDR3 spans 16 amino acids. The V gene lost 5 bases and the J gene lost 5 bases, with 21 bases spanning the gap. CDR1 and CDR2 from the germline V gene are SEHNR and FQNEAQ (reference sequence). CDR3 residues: CASSVPRDLRFYGYTF. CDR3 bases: TGTGCCAGCAGCGTCCCCCGGGACCTTCGTTTTTATGGCTACACCTTC. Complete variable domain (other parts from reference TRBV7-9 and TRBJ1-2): DTGVSQNPRHKITKRGQNVTFRCDPISEHNRLYWYRQTLGQGPEFLTYFQNEAQLEKSRLLSDRFSAERPKGSFSTLEIQRTEQGDSAMYLCASSVPRDLRFYGYTFGSGTRLTVV.

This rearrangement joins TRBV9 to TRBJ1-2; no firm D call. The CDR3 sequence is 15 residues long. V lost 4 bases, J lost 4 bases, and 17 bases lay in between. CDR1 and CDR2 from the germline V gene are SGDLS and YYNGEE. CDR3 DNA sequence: TGTGCCAGCAGCTCGACCGGGGAGGCCTCCTATGGCTACACCTTC. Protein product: CASSSTGEASYGYTF.

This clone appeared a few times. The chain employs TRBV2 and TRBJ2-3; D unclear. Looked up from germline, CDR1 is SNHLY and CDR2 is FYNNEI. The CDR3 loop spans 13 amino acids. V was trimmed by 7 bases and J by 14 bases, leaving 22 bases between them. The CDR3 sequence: CASTARLLTLGYF. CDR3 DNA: TGTGCCAGCACGGCTCGCCTGCTGACTTTAGGGTATTTT.

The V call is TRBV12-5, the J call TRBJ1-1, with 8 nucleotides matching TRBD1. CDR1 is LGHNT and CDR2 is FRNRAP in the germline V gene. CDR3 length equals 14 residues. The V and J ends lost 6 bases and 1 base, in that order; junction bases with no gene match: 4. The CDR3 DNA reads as TGTGCTAGTGGGGGACAGGCAGAGAACACTGAAGCTTTCTTT. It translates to CASGGQAENTEAFF.

The CDR3 DNA follows: TGTGCCAGCAGCAAAGTCGGGACTAATGAAAAACTGTTTTTT. This sequence encodes CASSKVGTNEKLFF. This chain joins TRBV21-1 and TRBJ1-4. TRBV21-1 is described as a pseudogene. The CDR3 runs to 14 residues.

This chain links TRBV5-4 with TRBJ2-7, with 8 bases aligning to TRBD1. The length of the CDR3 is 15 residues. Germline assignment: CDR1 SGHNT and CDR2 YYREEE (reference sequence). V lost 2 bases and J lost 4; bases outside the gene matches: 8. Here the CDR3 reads CASSLFETGVYEQYF. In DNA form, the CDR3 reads TGTGCCAGCAGCTTATTCGAGACAGGGGTGTACGAGCAGTACTTC.